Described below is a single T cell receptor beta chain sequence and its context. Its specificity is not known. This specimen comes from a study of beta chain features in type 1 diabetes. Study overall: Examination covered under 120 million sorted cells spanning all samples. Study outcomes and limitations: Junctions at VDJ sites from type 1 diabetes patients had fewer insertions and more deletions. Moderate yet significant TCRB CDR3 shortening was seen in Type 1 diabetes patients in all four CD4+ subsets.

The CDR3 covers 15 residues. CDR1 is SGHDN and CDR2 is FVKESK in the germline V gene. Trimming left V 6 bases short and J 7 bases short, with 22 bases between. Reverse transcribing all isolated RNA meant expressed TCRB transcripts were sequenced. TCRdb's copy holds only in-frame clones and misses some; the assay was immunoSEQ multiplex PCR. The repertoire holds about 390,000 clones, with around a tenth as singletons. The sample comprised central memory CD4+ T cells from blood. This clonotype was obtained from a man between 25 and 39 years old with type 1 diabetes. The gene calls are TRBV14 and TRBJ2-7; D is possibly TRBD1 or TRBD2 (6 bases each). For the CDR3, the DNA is TGTGCCAGCAGTCGCACACCCGGGGGCCTAGGAGAGCAGTACTTC. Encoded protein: CASSRTPGGLGEQYF.